The text below deals with one T cell receptor (beta chain). What it binds is not known. The data originate from a study of PD-L1 blockade in urothelial cancer. Study as a whole: Males with bladder-origin urothelial cancer constituted about 85% of the roughly 30 patients.

General study findings and limits: Greater 3-week expansion of tumor-associated blood clones was recorded for durable-benefit patients.

Every PCR received spiked-in synthetic TCR analog templates. Data came from immunoSEQ multiplex PCR; TCRdb stores just in-frame clones and leaves some out. The table records 58,000 or so clones, 81% of them present only once. The CDR3 contains 18 residues. The germline CDR1 and CDR2 sequences are ENHRY and SYGVKD. With V trimmed by 2 bases and J by 5 bases, 17 bases remained unmatched. Indicated time point: pretreatment peripheral blood. The receptor was derived from a man aged 65 to 79 with urothelial cancer. Sequences were derived from PBMCs, sampled around atezolizumab (anti-PD-L1) treatment. The chain employs TRBV10-3 and TRBJ2-7; 8 bases align to TRBD2. The CDR3 coding sequence is TGTGCCATCAGTGAGCCCCCGTGGGGAGCGGGAGTTCGGGACGAGCAGTACTTC. Amino acids: CAISEPPWGAGVRDEQYF.